This T cell receptor beta chain appears in the sequencing data of a study of T cell clonotyping in hematopoietic cell transplantation. Whole-study findings and limits: At the given depth, recipient repertoires were over 95% de novo clonotypes.

Notes on this clone: Its target is not known.

This CDR3 is 17 amino acids long. The germline CDR1 and CDR2 sequences are SGHTA and FQGNSA. The junction had 1 base not matched to a gene; V was cut back by 0 bases and J by 1 base. TCRdb keeps only in-frame clones here, not all; method: immunoSEQ multiplex PCR. Among about 12,000 clones listed, roughly 50% were seen once. The chain links TRBV7-2 to TRBJ2-3; 13 bases map to TRBD2. The sequencing input was peripheral blood mononuclear cells. This TCR came from a man aged 50 to 59 in good health. Some clones in this sample may be carry-over from other donors' samples. DNA for the CDR3: TGTGCCAGCAGCTTAGCCACTAGCGGGAGGGGCACAGATACGCAGTATTTT. Protein product: CASSLATSGRGTDTQYF.